The subject of this entry is one T cell receptor beta chain. Its antigen is currently unknown. Repertoires were generated with immunoSEQ multiplex PCR, while TCRdb's copy carries only in-frame clones and drops some. The data contain around 65,000 clones, about nine tenths of them singletons. The sample is drawn from a study of CD4 T cells in relation to SARS-CoV-2 and coronaviruses. Study outcomes and limitations: Crossreactive clones expanded significantly less to SARS-CoV-2 than monoreactive clones.

Unexposed donor CD4+ T cells date from about 2010-2019, before the COVID-19 pandemic. Unmatched junction bases numbered 12, after V lost 1 base and J lost 2 bases. Germline V CDR1 and CDR2: SGHRS, YFSETQ. The CDR3 runs 19 residues. This clonotype was sampled from a human donor in good health. Sequencing was performed on memory CD4+ T cells from PBMCs. This chain connects TRBV5-1 to TRBJ2-6; TRBD1 matches at 7 bases. As DNA, the CDR3 is TGCGCCAGCAGCTTGTGGCTTGGACAGGTCCTTCCTGGGGCCAACGTCCTGACTTTC. This codes for CASSLWLGQVLPGANVLTF.